This T cell receptor (beta chain) was captured by sequencing in a study of post-analysis software for immune sequencing data. Study-level points and caveats: The five TRBV segments detected at higher frequency in patients than in controls included TRBV5-6, TRBV5-1 and TRBV20-1.

As concerns this clonotype: Its antigen remains unknown.

Presence of unique molecular identifiers characterized the TCR beta cDNA libraries. MiXCR was run by TCRdb on the PCR reads, yielding one entry per CDR3 protein. The sample lists under 650,000 distinct CDR3 sequences; 44% were seen once. Per the germline V gene, CDR1 is MNHNY and CDR2 is SVGAGI (reference sequence). Trimming shortened V by 0 bases and J by 8 bases, and 15 bases separated the two germline ends. This CDR3 is 15 amino acids long. The sequence came from a girl between 10 and 17 years old with multiple sclerosis. The rearrangement joins TRBV6-6 to TRBJ2-3; tentative D call: TRBD2 (6 bases). The sample consisted of blood. The CDR3 DNA is TGTGCCAGCAGTTACTCAGGTGGCGGGGCGGGTACGCAGTATTTT. Encoded protein: CASSYSGGGAGTQYF.